These 7 T cell receptor beta chains originate from one sample sequenced in a study of cytomegalovirus exposure and HLA in healthy donors. PCR amplification relied on 60 Vbeta primers (plus 13 Jbeta primers). Repertoires were generated with immunoSEQ multiplex PCR, while TCRdb's copy carries only in-frame clones and drops some. The sample lists under 150,000 clones; about three quarters were seen once. The sample comprised PBMCs. The receptor set was obtained from a man aged 18 to 29 in good health and CMV-seronegative.

This chain links TRBV19 with TRBJ1-2; D remains ambiguous. This CDR3 is built from 14 residues. In germline, CDR1 is LNHDA, CDR2 SQIVND (reference sequence). The germline V and J ends were trimmed by 6 bases and 0 bases, with 11 bases remaining between them. The DNA of the CDR3 is TGTGCCAGTAGACCTCTGCGCGCTAACTATGGCTACACCTTC. Translated, it gives CASRPLRANYGYTF.

The CDR3 sequence is CASSVGTGSGNTIYF. The CDR3 DNA sequence: TGTGCCAGCAGCGTAGGGACAGGGTCTGGAAACACCATATATTTT. V usage is TRBV9 and J usage is TRBJ1-3; 8 nucleotides align to TRBD1. CDR1 SGDLS and CDR2 YYNGEE come from the germline V gene. There are 15 residues in the CDR3. V shed 0 bases, J shed 1 base, and the junction held 0 bases outside the gene matches.

This chain joins TRBV7-2 and TRBJ1-2, with no clear D. The CDR3 extends over 12 amino acids. The V end was cut by 3 bases, the J end by 6 bases, with 8 bases between. Germline V lookup: CDR1 SGHTA, CDR2 FQGNSA. CDR3 sequence reads: CASSLDQDGYTF. The CDR3 coding sequence is TGTGCCAGCAGCTTGGATCAGGATGGCTACACCTTC.

This clone was observed a handful of times. CDR3 residues: CASSLQTRAETQYF. In DNA form, the CDR3 reads TGTGCCAGCAGTTTACAGACTAGGGCGGAGACCCAGTACTTC. The rearrangement uses TRBV28 and TRBJ2-5; D possibly corresponds to TRBD2 (6 bases). This CDR3 region has 14 residues. V was clipped by 2 bases and J by 5 bases, with 12 bases between them. Germline V CDR1 and CDR2: MDHEN, SYDVKM.

This clone appeared a single time. The genes are TRBV11-3 and TRBJ2-5; 7 nucleotides match TRBD1. CDR3 length equals 15 residues. Trimming cost V 4 bases and J 1 base; bases outside gene matches: 6. Germline V CDR1 and CDR2: SGHNT, YENEEA. CDR3: CASSSGQRFQETQYF. The CDR3 region has the DNA TGTGCCAGCAGCTCGGGACAGAGGTTCCAAGAGACCCAGTACTTC. Combining the CDR3 with reference TRBV11-3 and TRBJ2-5 gives the whole variable domain EAGVVQSPRYKIIEKKQPVAFWCNPISGHNTLYWYLQNLGQGPELLIRYENEEAVDDSQLPKDRFSAERLKGVDSTLKIQPAELGDSAVYLCASSSGQRFQETQYFGPGTRLLVL.

Only a few counts were recorded for this clone. The chain uses TRBV30 and TRBJ1-1; 10 nucleotides align to TRBD1. The CDR3 sequence is 15 residues long. CDR1 and CDR2 from the germline V gene are GTSNPN and SVGIG (reference sequence). The V and J ends lost 6 bases and 0 bases, in that order; junction bases with no gene match: 7. This CDR3 is CACRQGAKMNTEAFF. CDR3 sequence (DNA): TGTGCCTGCAGACAGGGGGCAAAAATGAACACTGAAGCTTTCTTT.

The chain recombines TRBV9 with TRBJ2-7; the match to TRBD1 covers 7 bases. The CDR3 contains 14 residues. Germline CDR1 reads SGDLS; CDR2 reads YYNGEE. With V trimmed by 5 bases and J by 0 bases, 5 bases remained unmatched. The DNA for the CDR3 is TGTGCCAGCAGTTTACAGGGGACCTCCTACGAGCAGTACTTC. Translating it yields CASSLQGTSYEQYF. Complete variable domain (other parts from reference TRBV9 and TRBJ2-7): DSGVTQTPKHLITATGQRVTLRCSPRSGDLSVYWYQQSLDQGLQFLIQYYNGEERAKGNILERFSAQQFPDLHSELNLSSLELGDSALYFCASSLQGTSYEQYFGPGTRLTVT.